This T cell receptor beta chain stems from a study of cytomegalovirus exposure and HLA in healthy donors. Study summary: The roughly 130 validation repertoires used the same platform as the roughly 700 first-cohort repertoires (as reported by a later analysis).

Study-level points and caveats: Reported performance of the classifier showed diagnosis of cytomegalovirus status with high specificity and sensitivity. TCR clusters originating in the first cohort tended to co-occur in the 120 validation repertoires, according to a later analysis. Associated with cytomegalovirus, according to the listing, were 150 to 200 TCR beta chains.

Notes on this clone: What it binds is unknown.

The V segment lost 2 bases and the J segment 8 bases; nucleotides outside the gene matches: 4. This CDR3 is 14 amino acids long. Germline CDR1 and CDR2: KGHSH and LQKENI. Generated by immunoSEQ multiplex PCR, the TCRdb table keeps only in-frame clones and is missing some. The table records 250,000 to 350,000 clones, more than 80% of them present only once. The sequenced sample was PBMCs. The sequence came from a woman under 30 in good health and CMV-seronegative. The J gene is TRBJ1-5, the V gene TRBV18; 9 bases are shared with TRBD1. CDR3 in DNA: TGTGCCAGCTCACCAACAGGGGGCATGGAGCCCCAGCATTTT. This codes for CASSPTGGMEPQHF.